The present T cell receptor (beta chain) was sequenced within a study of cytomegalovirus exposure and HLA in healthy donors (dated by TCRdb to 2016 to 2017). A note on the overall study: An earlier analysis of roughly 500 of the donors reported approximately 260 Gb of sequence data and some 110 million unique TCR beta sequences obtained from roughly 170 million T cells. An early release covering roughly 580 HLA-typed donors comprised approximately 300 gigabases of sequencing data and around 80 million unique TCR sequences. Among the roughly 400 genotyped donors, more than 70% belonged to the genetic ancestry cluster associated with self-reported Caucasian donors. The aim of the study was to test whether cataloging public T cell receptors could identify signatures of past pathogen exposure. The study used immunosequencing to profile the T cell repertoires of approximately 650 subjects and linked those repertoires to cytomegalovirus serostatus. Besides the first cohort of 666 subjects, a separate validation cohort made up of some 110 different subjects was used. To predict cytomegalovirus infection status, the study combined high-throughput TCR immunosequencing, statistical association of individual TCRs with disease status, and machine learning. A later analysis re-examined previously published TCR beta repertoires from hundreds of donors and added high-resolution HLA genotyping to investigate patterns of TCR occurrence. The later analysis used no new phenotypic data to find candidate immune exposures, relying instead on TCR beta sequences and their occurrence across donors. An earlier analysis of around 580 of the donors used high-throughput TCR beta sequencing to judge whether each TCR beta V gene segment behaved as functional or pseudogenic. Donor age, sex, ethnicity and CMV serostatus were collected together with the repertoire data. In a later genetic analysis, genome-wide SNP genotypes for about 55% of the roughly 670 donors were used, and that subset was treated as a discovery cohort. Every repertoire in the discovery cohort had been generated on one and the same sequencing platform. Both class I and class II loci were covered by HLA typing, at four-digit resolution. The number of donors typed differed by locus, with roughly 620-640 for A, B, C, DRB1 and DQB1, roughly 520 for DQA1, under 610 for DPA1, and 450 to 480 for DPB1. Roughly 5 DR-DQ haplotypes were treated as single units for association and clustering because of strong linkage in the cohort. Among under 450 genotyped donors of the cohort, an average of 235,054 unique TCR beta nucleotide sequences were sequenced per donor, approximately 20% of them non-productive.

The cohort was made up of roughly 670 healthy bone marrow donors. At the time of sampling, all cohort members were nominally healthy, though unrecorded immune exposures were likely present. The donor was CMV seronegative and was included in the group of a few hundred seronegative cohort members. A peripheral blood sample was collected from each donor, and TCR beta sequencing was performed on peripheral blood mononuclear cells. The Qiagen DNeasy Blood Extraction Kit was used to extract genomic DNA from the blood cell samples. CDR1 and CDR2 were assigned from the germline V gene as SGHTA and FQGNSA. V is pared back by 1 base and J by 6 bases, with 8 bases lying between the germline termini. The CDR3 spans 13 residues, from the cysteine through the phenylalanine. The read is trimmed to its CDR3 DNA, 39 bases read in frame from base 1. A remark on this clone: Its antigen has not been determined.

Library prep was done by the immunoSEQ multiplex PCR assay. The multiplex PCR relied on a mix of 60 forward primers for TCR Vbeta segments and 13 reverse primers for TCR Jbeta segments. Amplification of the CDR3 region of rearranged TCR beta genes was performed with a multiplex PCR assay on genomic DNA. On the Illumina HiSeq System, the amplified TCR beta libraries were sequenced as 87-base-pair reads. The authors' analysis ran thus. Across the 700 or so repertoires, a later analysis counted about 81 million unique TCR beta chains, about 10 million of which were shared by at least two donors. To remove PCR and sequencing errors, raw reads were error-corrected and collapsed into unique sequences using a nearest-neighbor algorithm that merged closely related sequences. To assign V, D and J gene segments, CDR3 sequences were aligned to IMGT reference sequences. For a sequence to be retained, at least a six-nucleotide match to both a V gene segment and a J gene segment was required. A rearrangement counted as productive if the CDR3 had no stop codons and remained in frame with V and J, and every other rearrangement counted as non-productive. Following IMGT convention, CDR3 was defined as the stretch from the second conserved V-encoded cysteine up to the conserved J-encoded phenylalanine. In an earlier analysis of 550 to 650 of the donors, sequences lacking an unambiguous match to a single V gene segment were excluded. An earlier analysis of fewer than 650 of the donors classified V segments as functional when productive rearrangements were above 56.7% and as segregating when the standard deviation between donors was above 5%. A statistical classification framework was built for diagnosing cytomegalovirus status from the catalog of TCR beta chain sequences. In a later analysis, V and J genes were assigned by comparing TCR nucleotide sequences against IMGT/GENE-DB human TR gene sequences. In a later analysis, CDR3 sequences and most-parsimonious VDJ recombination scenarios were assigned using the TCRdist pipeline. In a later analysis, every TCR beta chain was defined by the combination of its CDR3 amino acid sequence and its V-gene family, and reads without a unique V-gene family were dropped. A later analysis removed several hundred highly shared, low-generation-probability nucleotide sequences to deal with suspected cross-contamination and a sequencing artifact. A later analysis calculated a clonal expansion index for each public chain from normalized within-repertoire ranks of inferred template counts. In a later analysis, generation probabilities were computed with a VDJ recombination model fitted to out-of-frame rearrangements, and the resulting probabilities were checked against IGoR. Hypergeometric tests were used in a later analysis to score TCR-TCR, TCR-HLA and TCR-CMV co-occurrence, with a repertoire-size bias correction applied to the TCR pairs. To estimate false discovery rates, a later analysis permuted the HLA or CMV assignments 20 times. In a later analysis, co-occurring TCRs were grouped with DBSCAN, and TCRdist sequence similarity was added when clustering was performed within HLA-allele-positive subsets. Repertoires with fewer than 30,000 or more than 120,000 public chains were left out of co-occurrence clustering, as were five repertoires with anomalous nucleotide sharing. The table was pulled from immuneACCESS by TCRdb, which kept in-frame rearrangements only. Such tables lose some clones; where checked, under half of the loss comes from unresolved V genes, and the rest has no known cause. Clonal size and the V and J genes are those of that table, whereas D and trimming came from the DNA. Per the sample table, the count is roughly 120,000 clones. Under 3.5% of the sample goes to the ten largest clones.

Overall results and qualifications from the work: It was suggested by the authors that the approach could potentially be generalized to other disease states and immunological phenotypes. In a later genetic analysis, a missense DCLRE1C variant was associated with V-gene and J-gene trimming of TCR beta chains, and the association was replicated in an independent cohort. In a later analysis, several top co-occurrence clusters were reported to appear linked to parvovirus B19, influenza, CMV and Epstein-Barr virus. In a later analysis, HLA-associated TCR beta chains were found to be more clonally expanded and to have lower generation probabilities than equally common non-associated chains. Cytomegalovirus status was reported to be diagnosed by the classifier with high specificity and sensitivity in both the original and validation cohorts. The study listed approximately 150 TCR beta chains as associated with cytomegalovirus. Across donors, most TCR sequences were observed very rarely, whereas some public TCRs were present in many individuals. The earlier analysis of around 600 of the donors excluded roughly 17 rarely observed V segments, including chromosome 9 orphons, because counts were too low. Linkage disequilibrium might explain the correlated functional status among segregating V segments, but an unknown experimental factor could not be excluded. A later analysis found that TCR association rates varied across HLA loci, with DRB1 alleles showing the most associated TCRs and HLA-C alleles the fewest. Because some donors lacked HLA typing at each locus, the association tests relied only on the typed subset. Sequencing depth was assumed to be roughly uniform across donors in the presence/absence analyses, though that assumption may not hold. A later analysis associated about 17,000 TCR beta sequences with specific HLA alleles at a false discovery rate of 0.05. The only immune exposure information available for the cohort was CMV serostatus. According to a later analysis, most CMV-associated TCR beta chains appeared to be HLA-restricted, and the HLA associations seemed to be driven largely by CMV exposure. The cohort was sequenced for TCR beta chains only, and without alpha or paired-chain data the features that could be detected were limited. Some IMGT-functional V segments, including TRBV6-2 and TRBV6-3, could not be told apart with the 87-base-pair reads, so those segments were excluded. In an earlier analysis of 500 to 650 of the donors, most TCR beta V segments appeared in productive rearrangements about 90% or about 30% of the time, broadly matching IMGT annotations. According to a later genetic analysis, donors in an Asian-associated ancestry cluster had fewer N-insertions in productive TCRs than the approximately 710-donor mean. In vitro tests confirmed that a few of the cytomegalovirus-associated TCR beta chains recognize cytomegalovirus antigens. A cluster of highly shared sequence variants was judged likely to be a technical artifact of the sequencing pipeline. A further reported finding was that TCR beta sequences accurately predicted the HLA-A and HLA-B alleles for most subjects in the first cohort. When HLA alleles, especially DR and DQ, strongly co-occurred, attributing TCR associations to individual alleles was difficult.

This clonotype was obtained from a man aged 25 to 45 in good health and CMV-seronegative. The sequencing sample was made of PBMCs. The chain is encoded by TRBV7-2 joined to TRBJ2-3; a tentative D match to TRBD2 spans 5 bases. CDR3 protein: CASSLVGGDTQYF. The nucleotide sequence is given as TGTGCCAGCAGCTTAGTTGGCGGGGATACGCAGTATTTT.